The 12 T cell receptor beta chains below were found in one sample sequenced in a study of metastatic and nonmetastatic thyroid tumors. TCRdb re-called clones via MiXCR from the PCR reads. Of 15,000 to 19,000 clones in the sample, 23% are singletons; the top ten hold more than 10%. Thyroid surgery was performed in patients who had received no treatment beforehand. Sequencing input: tumor tissue. The receptors here all came from a female donor with papillary thyroid cancer or a benign thyroid nodule (not recorded which). Some clones in this sample may be carry-over from other donors' samples.

This clone was observed a few times. Being one base from a much bigger clone, this may be a read error. Other DNA sequences in the sample encode the same CDR3. The chain couples TRBV30 to TRBJ2-5; 14 nucleotides line up with TRBD2. The germline gives CDR1 GTSNPN, CDR2 SVGIG (reference sequence). The trim removed 2 bases at V and 5 bases at J, leaving 10 bases unmatched. The length of the CDR3 is 17 residues. This CDR3 is CAWSSGLAGAHGETQYF. The CDR3 DNA reads as TGTGCCTGGAGTTCGGGACTAGCGGGAGCTCACGGGGAGACCCAGTACTTC.

This clone was recorded only once. The rearrangement links TRBV20-1 to TRBJ2-5; weak D call: TRBD1 (5 bases). This CDR3 has 15 amino acids. The V end was cut by 2 bases, the J end by 5 bases, with 18 bases between. Germline V gene data show CDR1 as DFQATT and CDR2 as SNEGSKA (reference sequence). The CDR3 loop is CSARSGEDTSETQYF. In DNA form, the CDR3 reads TGCAGTGCTAGATCGGGTGAGGACACATCCGAGACCCAGTACTTC.

In this sample, this clone turned up many times. The V call is TRBV19, the J call TRBJ1-2; the match to TRBD1 covers 9 bases. The CDR3 loop spans 13 amino acids. V trimming: 4 bases; J trimming: 9 bases; junction bases outside the gene matches: 6. The germline CDR1 and CDR2 sequences are LNHDA and SQIVND (reference sequence). The CDR3 region is CASSRDRDRSYTF. DNA for the CDR3: TGTGCCAGTAGTAGGGACAGGGATAGGAGCTACACCTTC.

This clone is deemed medium-sized. Other nucleotide sequences in the sample specify the same CDR3. This chain links TRBV27 with TRBJ1-2; 9 nucleotides agree with TRBD1. The CDR3 sequence is 14 residues long. J gave up 7 bases and V 1 base, and 4 bases lay outside the gene matches. CDR1 and CDR2 from the germline V gene are MNHEY and SMNVEV (reference sequence). DNA for the CDR3: TGTGCCAGCAGTTTATTAGGGACAGGGTTTGGCTACACCTTC. Its protein product is CASSLLGTGFGYTF.

This clone has a count of ten or more. The rearrangement uses TRBV6-1 and TRBJ2-6, with unresolved D. There are 15 residues in the CDR3. Trimming removed 1 base from V and 0 bases from J, with 4 bases in between. Germline V gene data show CDR1 as MNHNS and CDR2 as SASEGT. This chain's CDR3 is CASSEGGSGANVLTF. As DNA, the CDR3 is TGTGCCAGCAGTGAAGGGGGCTCTGGGGCCAACGTCCTGACTTTC.

This clone came up a few times. A much larger clone differs by one base, so this may be a read error. At the DNA level, this CDR3 is encoded by other sequences in the same sample as well. As DNA, the CDR3 is TGTGCCAGTGGACTGTCCTACGAGCAGTACTTC. Its protein is CASGLSYEQYF. This rearrangement joins TRBV6-1 to TRBJ2-7, with D possibly TRBD2 on 5 matching bases. Trimming took off 9 bases at V and 1 base at J, with 7 bases between the two ends. The CDR3 spans 11 residues. In germline, CDR1 is MNHNS, CDR2 SASEGT.

Turning to this clone: A junction end diverges from the germline sequence, so it may reflect a read error. The chain recombines TRBV7-3 with TRBJ2-6, with 8 bases aligning to TRBD1. Germline V gene lookup returns CDR1 SGHTA and CDR2 FQGTGA. The CDR3 sequence is 18 residues long. DNA for the CDR3: TGTGCCAGCAGCTTAATGGGACAGGTGAACCCTGGGTCCAACGTCCTGACTTTC. Amino acids: CASSLMGQVNPGSNVLTF.

The CDR3 spells CASSPSGTSGRGGEQFF. The CDR3 DNA reads as TGTGCCAGCAGTCCCTCAGGGACTAGCGGGAGAGGTGGTGAGCAGTTCTTC. V gene TRBV6-2 or TRBV6-3 combines with J gene TRBJ2-1; 14 bases match TRBD2. Trimming cost V 5 bases and J 9 bases; bases outside gene matches: 12. Germline loops: CDR1 MNHEY, CDR2 SVGEGT. The CDR3 extends over 17 amino acids.

The chain is built from TRBV20-1 and TRBJ2-7; 7 bases fit TRBD1. CDR3 size: 15 residues. Germline CDR1 reads DFQATT; CDR2 reads SNEGSKA (reference sequence). V trimming: 3 bases; J trimming: 0 bases; junction bases outside the gene matches: 8. The DNA of the CDR3 is TGCAGTGCTAGGAAGACGACAGGGAGCTCCTACGAGCAGTACTTC. It is translated as CSARKTTGSSYEQYF.

This clone was recorded many times. This CDR3 is also generated by other DNA sequences in the sample. The chain has TRBV28 and TRBJ1-5; D is unresolved. Trimming pared 5 bases from V and 2 bases from J, leaving 22 bases between. Germline CDR1 MDHEN, CDR2 SYDVKM. CDR3 length: 18 residues. Written as DNA, the CDR3 is TGTGCCAGCAGTCCCACTCAAGGAGGCTTCTTGGGCAATCAGCCCCAGCATTTT. Amino acid sequence: CASSPTQGGFLGNQPQHF.

The table lists this clone with many counts. The rearrangement joins TRBV2 to TRBJ1-5; no reliable D call. Germline assignment: CDR1 SNHLY and CDR2 FYNNEI. This CDR3 is 15 amino acids long. The V and J ends lost 8 bases and 0 bases respectively, with 14 bases between them. The CDR3 DNA follows: TGTGCCAGCGTTAGGGCCCCGTATAGCAATCAGCCCCAGCATTTT. Translation gives CASVRAPYSNQPQHF.

This clone was seen only a few times. The rearrangement uses TRBV12-5 and TRBJ2-1; no clear D gene. Looked up from germline, CDR1 is LGHNT and CDR2 is FRNRAP. The ends were cut back, 8 bases at V and 8 bases at J, with 25 bases in the middle. The CDR3 runs 16 residues. The CDR3: CASCTHQWSAIYEQFF. In nucleotides, the CDR3 is TGTGCTAGTTGTACACACCAGTGGTCGGCGATCTATGAGCAGTTCTTC.